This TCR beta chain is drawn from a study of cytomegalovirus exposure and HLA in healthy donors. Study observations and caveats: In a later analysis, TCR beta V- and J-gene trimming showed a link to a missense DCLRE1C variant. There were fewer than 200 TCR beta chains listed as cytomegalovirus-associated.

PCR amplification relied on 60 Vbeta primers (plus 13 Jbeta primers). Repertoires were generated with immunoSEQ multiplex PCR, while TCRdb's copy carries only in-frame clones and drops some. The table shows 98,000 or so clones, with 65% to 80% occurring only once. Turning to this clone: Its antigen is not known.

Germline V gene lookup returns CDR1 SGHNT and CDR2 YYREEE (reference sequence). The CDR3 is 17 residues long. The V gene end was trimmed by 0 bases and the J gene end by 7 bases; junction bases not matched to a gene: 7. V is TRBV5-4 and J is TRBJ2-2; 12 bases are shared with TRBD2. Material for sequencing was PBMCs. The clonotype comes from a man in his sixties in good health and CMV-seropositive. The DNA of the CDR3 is TGTGCCAGCAGCTTGGGCCTAGCGGGGGGGCCCGACGGGGAGCTGTTTTTT. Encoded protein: CASSLGLAGGPDGELFF.